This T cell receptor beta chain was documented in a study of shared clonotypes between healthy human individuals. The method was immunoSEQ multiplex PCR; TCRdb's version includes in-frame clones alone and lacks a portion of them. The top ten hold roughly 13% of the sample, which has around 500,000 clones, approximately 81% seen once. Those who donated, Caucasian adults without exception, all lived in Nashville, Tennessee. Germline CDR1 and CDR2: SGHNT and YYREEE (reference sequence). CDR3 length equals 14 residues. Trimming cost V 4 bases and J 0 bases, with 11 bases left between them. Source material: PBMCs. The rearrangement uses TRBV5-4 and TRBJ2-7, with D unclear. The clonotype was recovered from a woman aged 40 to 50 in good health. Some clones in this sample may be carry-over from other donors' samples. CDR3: CASSPDPSSYEQYF. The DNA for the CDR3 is TGTGCCAGCAGCCCCGACCCGTCCTCCTACGAGCAGTACTTC.